These 2 T cell receptor beta chains were all obtained from the same sample, sequenced in a study of blood T cells in healthy people across ages. For the second PCR, which ran for roughly 6 to 12 cycles, a sample-barcoded 5' primer and a J-beta primer mix were used. MiXCR, run by TCRdb on the 5' RACE reads, gives a single entry per CDR3 protein. Of 980,000 or so distinct CDR3 sequences listed, roughly 52% are singletons. Sequencing was performed on blood. The receptors stem from a young man in good health.

The CDR3: CASSVSSGGADTGELFF. CDR3 nucleotide sequence: TGTGCCAGCAGCGTATCTAGCGGGGGGGCTGACACCGGGGAGCTGTTTTTT. The rearrangement joins TRBV9 to TRBJ2-2; TRBD2 agrees at 12 bases. Trimming cost V 1 base and J 3 bases; bases outside gene matches: 4. Germline V lookup: CDR1 SGDLS, CDR2 YYNGEE. The CDR3 totals 17 residues.

A few counts support this clonotype. The chain links TRBV7-2 to TRBJ2-5, with D hard to call. Trimming took off 5 bases at V and 5 bases at J, with 12 bases between the two ends. The CDR3 covers 13 residues. CDR1 and CDR2 (germline): SGHTA, FQGNSA. CDR3 DNA: TGTGCCAGCAGCCGGCAAACGGAGGAGACCCAGTACTTC. It encodes CASSRQTEETQYF.